These T cell receptor beta chains were read from a single sample in a study of T cells in Graves' hyperthyroidism and ophthalmopathy. TCRdb ran MiXCR on the multiplex PCR reads and lists one entry per CDR3 protein. There are 300,000 to 450,000 distinct CDR3 sequences in the sample; 15% to 20% occur only once, and 15% to 17% lies in the top ten. The sample consisted of blood. Receptor source: a woman aged 40 to 50 with Graves' ophthalmopathy. Both conserved end residues are part of each CDR3. A D gene is named only where the DNA matches it firmly. The size field is filled for only some rows; it gives once, few, many or a size class.

>many|TRBV7-9|TRBJ2-7|TRBD2
TGTGCCAGCAGCCCAACCCTGGCGGGAGCTGGCGAGCAGTACTTC
CASSPTLAGAGEQYF
>-|TRBV12-3/TRBV12-4|TRBJ1-6|-
TGTGCCAGCAGTCTCCATCCCTATAATTCACCCCTCCACTTT
CASSLHPYNSPLHF
>many|TRBV29-1|TRBJ2-7|TRBD2
TGCAGCGCTCTGAGCGGGAGAACGTACGAGCAGTACTTC
CSALSGRTYEQYF
>many|TRBV19|TRBJ1-2|-
TGTGCCAGTAGTAACCCAACAGGAGCATATGGCTACACCTTC
CASSNPTGAYGYTF
>many|TRBV27|TRBJ2-7|-
TGTGCCGGACCCACAGGATATGTGACCTACGAGCAGTACTTC
CAGPTGYVTYEQYF
>many|TRBV12-3/TRBV12-4|TRBJ1-1|-
TGTGCCAGCAGTACCGACATGAACACTGAAGCTTTCTTT
CASSTDMNTEAFF
>many|TRBV7-9|TRBJ1-2|-
TGTGCCAGCAGCTCGGGCAGGGAAAACTATGGCTACACCTTC
CASSSGRENYGYTF
>many|TRBV19|TRBJ1-5|-
TGTGCCAGTAGTTATAGCCGGGGTAGTCAGCCCCAGCATTTT
CASSYSRGSQPQHF
>many|TRBV29-1|TRBJ2-5|-
TGCAGCGTTGTCATAGGTCAAGAGACCCAGTACTTC
CSVVIGQETQYF
>-|TRBV6-1|TRBJ1-1|TRBD1
TGTGCCAGCAGTAAGGGACAGGGTTCGAACACTGAAGCTTTCTTT
CASSKGQGSNTEAFF